The sequence of this T cell receptor (beta chain) was determined in a study of T cells in Graves' hyperthyroidism and ophthalmopathy. CDR1 and CDR2 from the germline V gene are SGHKS and YYEKEE (reference sequence). The CDR3 has 15 residues. With regard to this clonotype: A much larger clone sits a single nucleotide away, making a read error possible.

Hyperthyroidism, newly diagnosed and lasting under 2 months, affected patients aged 18 to 65. Amplification of TCR beta CDR3 regions was performed using RNA transcripts as template. HTBI primers drove first-round RT-PCR of the TCR CDR3. TCRdb itself ran the multiplex PCR reads through MiXCR, one entry per CDR3 protein. This table has a few hundred thousand distinct CDR3 sequences, roughly 13% appearing once. The chain has TRBV5-5 and TRBJ1-6; perhaps TRBD1 as D (5 bases). Specimen: blood. This clonotype was sampled from a woman in her late teens or twenties with Graves' hyperthyroidism. CDR3 sequence (DNA): TGTGCCAGCAGCCCATTAGGGGAGAGTAATTCACCCCCCCACTTT. Translating gives CASSPLGESNSPPHF.